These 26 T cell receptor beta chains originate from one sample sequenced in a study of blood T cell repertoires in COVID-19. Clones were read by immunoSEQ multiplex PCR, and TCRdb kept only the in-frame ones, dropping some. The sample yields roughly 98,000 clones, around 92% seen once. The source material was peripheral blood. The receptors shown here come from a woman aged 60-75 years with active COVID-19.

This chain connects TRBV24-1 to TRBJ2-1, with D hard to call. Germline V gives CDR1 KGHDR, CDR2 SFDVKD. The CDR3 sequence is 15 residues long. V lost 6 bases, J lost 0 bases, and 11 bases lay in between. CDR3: CATSHSSSSYNEQFF. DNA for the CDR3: TGTGCCACCAGTCACAGCTCGAGCTCCTACAATGAGCAGTTCTTC.

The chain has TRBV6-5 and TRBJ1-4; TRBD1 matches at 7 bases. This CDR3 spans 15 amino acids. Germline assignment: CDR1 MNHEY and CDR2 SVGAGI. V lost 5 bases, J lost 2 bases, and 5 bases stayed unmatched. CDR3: CASSRGDSTNEKLFF. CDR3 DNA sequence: TGTGCCAGCAGTCGCGGGGACAGCACTAATGAAAAACTGTTTTTT.

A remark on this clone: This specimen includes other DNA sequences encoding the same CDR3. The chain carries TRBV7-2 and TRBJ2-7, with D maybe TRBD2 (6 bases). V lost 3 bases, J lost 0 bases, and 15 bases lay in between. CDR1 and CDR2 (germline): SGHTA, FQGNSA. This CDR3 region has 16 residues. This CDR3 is CASSLGLAGSSYEQYF. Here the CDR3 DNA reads TGTGCCAGCAGCTTGGGTCTGGCGGGGAGCTCCTACGAGCAGTACTTC.

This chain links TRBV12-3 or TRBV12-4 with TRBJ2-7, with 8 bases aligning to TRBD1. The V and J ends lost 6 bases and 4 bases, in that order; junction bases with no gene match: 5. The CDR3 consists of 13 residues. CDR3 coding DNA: TGTGCCAGCAGGAGGACAGGGACTTACGAGCAGTACTTC. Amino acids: CASRRTGTYEQYF.

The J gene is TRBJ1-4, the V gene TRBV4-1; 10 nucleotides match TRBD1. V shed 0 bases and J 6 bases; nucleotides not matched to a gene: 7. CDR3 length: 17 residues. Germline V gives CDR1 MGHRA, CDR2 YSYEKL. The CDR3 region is CASSQDTLGQGYEKLFF. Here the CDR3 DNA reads TGCGCCAGCAGCCAAGATACCCTGGGACAGGGGTATGAAAAACTGTTTTTT.

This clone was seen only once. CDR3 coding DNA: TGCGCCAGCAGCCAAGTAGCGGGACCCTACAATGAGCAGTTCTTC. Its protein product is CASSQVAGPYNEQFF. The J gene is TRBJ2-1, the V gene TRBV4-1; 8 positions match TRBD2. CDR1 and CDR2 (germline): MGHRA, YSYEKL. This CDR3 contains 15 residues. The V gene end was trimmed by 1 base and the J gene end by 2 bases; junction bases not matched to a gene: 1.

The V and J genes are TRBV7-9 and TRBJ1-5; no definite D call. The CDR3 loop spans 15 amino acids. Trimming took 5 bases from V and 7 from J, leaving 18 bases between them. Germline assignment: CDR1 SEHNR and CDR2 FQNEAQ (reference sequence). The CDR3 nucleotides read TGTGCCAGCAGCCCTCAGGACGGGCCGGGGCAGCCCCAGCATTTT. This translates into CASSPQDGPGQPQHF.

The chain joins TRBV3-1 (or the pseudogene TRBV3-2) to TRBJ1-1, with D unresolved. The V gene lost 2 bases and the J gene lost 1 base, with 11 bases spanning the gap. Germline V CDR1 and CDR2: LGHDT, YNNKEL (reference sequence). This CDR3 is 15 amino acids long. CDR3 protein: CASSQRGLGNTEAFF. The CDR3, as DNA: TGTGCCAGCAGCCAACGAGGGTTAGGGAACACTGAAGCTTTCTTT.

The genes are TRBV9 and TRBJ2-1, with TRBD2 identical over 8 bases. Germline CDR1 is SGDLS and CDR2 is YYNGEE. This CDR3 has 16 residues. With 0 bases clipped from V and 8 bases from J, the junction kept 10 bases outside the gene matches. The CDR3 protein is CASSVVSSGQGDEQFF. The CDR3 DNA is TGTGCCAGCAGCGTAGTTTCTAGCGGGCAGGGCGATGAGCAGTTCTTC.

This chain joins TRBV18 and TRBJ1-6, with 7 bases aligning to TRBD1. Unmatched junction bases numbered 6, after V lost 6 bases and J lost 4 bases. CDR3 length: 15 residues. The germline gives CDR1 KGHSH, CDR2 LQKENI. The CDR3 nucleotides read TGTGCCAGCTCGCCATCAGGGGGGTATAATTCACCCCTCCACTTT. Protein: CASSPSGGYNSPLHF.

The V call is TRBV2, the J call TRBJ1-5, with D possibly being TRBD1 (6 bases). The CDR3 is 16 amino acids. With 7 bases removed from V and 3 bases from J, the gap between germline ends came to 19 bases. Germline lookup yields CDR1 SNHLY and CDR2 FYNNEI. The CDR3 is CASKEGGAKDNQPQHF. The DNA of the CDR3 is TGTGCCAGCAAGGAGGGGGGGGCGAAGGACAATCAGCCCCAGCATTTT.

Here the CDR3 DNA reads TGTGCCTGGAGTGTAGACAGGGGGCCGGAAAAACTGTTTTTT. This gives the protein CAWSVDRGPEKLFF. The V call is TRBV30, the J call TRBJ1-4, with 10 bases lining up with TRBD1. The CDR3 is 14 residues long. J was trimmed by 8 bases and V by 0 bases; bases with no gene match: 3. Germline V gene lookup returns CDR1 GTSNPN and CDR2 SVGIG (reference sequence).

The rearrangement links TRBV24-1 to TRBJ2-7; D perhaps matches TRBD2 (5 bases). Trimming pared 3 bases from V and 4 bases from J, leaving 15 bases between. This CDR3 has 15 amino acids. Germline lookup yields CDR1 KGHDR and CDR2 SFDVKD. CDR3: CATSDPNTGKYEQYF. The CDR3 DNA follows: TGTGCCACCAGTGATCCAAACACGGGGAAGTACGAGCAGTACTTC.

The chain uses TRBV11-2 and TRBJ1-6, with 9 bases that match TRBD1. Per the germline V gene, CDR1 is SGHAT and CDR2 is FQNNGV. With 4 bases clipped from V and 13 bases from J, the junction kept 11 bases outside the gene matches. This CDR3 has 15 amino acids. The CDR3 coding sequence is TGTGCCAGCAGCTGGACACCGGGACAGGGCGCGCCCCTCCACTTT. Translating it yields CASSWTPGQGAPLHF.

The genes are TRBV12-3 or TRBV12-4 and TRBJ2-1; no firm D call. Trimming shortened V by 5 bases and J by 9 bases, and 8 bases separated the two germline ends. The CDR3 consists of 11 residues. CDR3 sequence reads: CASSQVSEQFF. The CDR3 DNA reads TGTGCCAGCAGTCAAGTGAGTGAGCAGTTCTTC.

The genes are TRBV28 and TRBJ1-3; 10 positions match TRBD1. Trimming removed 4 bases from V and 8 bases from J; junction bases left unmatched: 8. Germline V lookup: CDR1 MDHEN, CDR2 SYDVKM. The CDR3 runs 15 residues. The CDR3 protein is CASSSGQGTRDTIYF. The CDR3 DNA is TGTGCCAGCAGTTCGGGACAGGGGACAAGGGACACCATATATTTT.

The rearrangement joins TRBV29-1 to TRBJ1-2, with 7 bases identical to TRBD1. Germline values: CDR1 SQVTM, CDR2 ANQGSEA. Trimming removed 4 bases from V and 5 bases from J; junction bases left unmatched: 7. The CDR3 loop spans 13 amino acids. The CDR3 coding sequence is TGCAGCGTTGGGCAGGGGGATCAGTATGGCTACACCTTC. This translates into CSVGQGDQYGYTF. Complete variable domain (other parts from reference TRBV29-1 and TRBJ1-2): SAVISQKPSRDICQRGTSLTIQCQVDSQVTMMFWYRQQPGQSLTLIATANQGSEATYESGFVIDKFPISRPNLTFSTLTVSNMSPEDSSIYLCSVGQGDQYGYTFGSGTRLTVV.

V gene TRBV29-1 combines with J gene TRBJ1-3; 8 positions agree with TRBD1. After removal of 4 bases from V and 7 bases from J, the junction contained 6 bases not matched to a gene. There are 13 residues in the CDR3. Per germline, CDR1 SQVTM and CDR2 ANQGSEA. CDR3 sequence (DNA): TGCAGCGTTGTGTCAGGGGGCTGGAACACCATATATTTT. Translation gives CSVVSGGWNTIYF. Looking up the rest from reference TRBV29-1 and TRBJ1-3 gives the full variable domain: SAVISQKPSRDICQRGTSLTIQCQVDSQVTMMFWYRQQPGQSLTLIATANQGSEATYESGFVIDKFPISRPNLTFSTLTVSNMSPEDSSIYLCSVVSGGWNTIYFGEGSWLTVV.

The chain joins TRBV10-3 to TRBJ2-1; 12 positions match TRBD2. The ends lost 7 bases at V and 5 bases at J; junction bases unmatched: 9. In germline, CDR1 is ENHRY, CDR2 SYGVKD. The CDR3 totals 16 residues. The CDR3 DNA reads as TGTGCCATCAAAGAGACTAGCGGGAGCCTCGACAATGAGCAGTTCTTC. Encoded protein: CAIKETSGSLDNEQFF.

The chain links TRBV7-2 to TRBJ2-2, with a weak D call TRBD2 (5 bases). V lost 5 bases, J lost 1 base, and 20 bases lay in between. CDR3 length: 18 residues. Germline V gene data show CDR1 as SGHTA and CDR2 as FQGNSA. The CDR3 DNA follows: TGTGCCAGCAGCCCTGTGTGGGGAAGCGGAGGGAACACCGGGGAGCTGTTTTTT. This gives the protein CASSPVWGSGGNTGELFF.

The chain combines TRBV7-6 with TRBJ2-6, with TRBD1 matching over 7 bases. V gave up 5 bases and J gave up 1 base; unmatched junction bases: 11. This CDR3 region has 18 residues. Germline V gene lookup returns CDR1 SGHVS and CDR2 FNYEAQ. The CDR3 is CASSPVPGQPSGANVLTF. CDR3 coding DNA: TGTGCCAGCAGCCCGGTTCCGGGACAGCCTTCTGGGGCCAACGTCCTGACTTTC.

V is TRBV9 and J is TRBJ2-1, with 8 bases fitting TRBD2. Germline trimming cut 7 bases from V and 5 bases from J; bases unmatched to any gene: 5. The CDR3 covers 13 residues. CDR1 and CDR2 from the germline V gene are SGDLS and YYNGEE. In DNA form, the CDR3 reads TGTGCCAGCCAAACTAGCGGTGACAATGAGCAGTTCTTC. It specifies CASQTSGDNEQFF.

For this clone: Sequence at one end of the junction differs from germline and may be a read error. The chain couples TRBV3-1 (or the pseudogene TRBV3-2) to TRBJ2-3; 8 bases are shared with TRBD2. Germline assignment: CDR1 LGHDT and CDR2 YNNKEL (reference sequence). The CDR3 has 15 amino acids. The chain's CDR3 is CASSQMSGSRDTQYF. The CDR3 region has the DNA TGTGCCAGCAGCCAAATGAGCGGGAGCAGAGATACGCAGTATTTT.

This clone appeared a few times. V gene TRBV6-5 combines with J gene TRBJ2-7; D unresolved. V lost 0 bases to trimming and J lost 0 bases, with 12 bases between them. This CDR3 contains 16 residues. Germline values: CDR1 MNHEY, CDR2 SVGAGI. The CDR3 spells CASSYSKTSSSYEQYF. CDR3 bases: TGTGCCAGCAGTTACTCGAAGACTTCCAGCTCCTACGAGCAGTACTTC.

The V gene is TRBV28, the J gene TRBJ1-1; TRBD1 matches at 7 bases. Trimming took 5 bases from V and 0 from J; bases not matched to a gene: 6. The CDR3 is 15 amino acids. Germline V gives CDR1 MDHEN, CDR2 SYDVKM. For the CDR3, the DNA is TGTGCCAGCAGTCCTCAGACAGGGCTGAACACTGAAGCTTTCTTT. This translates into CASSPQTGLNTEAFF.

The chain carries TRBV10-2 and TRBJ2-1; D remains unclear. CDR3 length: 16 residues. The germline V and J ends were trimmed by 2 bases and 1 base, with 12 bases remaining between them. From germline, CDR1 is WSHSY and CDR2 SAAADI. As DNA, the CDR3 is TGCGCCAGCAGTGAGGACTCGACCCCTTCCTACAATGAGCAGTTCTTC. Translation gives CASSEDSTPSYNEQFF.